This T cell receptor beta chain was sequenced for a study of CD8 T cells in Susac syndrome. Study findings and constraints: It was acknowledged in the study that the number of individuals who were included in its TCR sequencing and HLA analysis was relatively small.

The length of the CDR3 is 16 residues. Per germline, CDR1 LNHDA and CDR2 SQIVND (reference sequence). The V end was cut by 5 bases, the J end by 3 bases, with 19 bases between. Turning to this clonotype: Antigen specificity is unknown.

The RNA, about 0.5 to 1 ug, was put through reverse transcription using random hexamers. TCRdb reprocessed the immunoSEQ multiplex PCR reads with MiXCR, giving one entry per CDR3 protein. Among fewer than 350,000 distinct CDR3 sequences, roughly 94% were seen once, and the ten largest hold 0.06% to 0.075%. Negative isolation was applied to CD8+ and CD4+ T cells, and FACS enrichment was applied to TEMRA cells. Material: CD4+ T cells from PBMCs. This sequence was found in a human donor with multiple sclerosis. The chain is built from TRBV19 and TRBJ1-1; TRBD1 might be the D (6 bases). The CDR3, as DNA: TGTGCCAGTAGTGTCCTATTGGGGGCTGGAGACACTGAAGCTTTCTTT. It encodes CASSVLLGAGDTEAFF.